These T cell receptor beta chains were read from a single sample in a study of blood T cell repertoires in COVID-19. Measured with immunoSEQ multiplex PCR; TCRdb has only the in-frame clones, and not every one. The sample lists roughly 16,000 clones, roughly 89% occurring once. The sequencing sample was made of peripheral blood. Receptors originate from a human donor in a cohort sampled during active COVID-19. Each CDR3 is given with its conserved first and last residue. The order of the fields is V gene, D gene, clone size, J gene, CDR3 protein, CDR3 DNA. D genes are given only for firm matches. The size entry is marked missing in some rows and otherwise reads once, few, many or a size class.

>TRBV3-1/TRBV3-2|NA|NA|TRBJ2-7
CASSQAGTFTYEQYF
TGTGCCAGCAGCCAGGCCGGGACTTTCACCTACGAGCAGTACTTC
>TRBV6-5|NA|once|TRBJ2-1
CASSYSGRGTYNEQFF
TGTGCCAGCAGTTACTCTGGCAGGGGCACCTACAATGAGCAGTTCTTC
>TRBV27|NA|NA|TRBJ2-1
CASSPTGTYYNEQFF
TGTGCCAGCAGTCCCACAGGGACCTACTACAATGAGCAGTTCTTC
>TRBV6-5|NA|NA|TRBJ1-2
CASNLRANPYTF
TGTGCCAGCAACCTGAGGGCCAATCCTTACACCTTC
>TRBV18|NA|NA|TRBJ1-5
CASSPPAGKGNQPQHF
TGTGCCAGCTCACCACCGGCGGGAAAAGGCAATCAGCCCCAGCATTTT
>TRBV18|NA|NA|TRBJ2-7
CASSPQGAYAAEQYF
TGTGCCAGCTCACCCCAAGGAGCGTATGCCGCCGAGCAGTACTTC
>TRBV28|TRBD1|NA|TRBJ2-7
CASTTGGYEQYF
TGTGCCAGCACAACAGGGGGGTACGAGCAGTACTTC
>TRBV6-5|TRBD1|NA|TRBJ1-1
CASSRGQGTEAFF
TGTGCCAGCAGTCGGGGACAGGGCACTGAAGCTTTCTTT
>TRBV7-9|NA|NA|TRBJ2-5
CASSYAGTVETQYF
TGTGCCAGCAGCTACGCCGGGACTGTTGAGACCCAGTACTTC
>TRBV28|NA|NA|TRBJ1-2
CASAGSGRVRGYTF
TGTGCCAGCGCCGGGTCAGGGAGGGTTCGAGGCTACACCTTC
>TRBV7-2|TRBD1|NA|TRBJ1-4
CASSFRTGATGGEKLFF
TGTGCCAGCAGCTTTCGGACAGGGGCCACAGGGGGGGAAAAACTGTTTTTT
>TRBV5-4|NA|NA|TRBJ1-1
CASSWFLQENTEAFF
TGTGCCAGCAGCTGGTTCTTGCAGGAGAACACTGAAGCTTTCTTT
>TRBV9|NA|NA|TRBJ1-6
CASSVAGSYNSPLHF
TGTGCCAGCAGCGTAGCGGGGTCGTATAATTCACCCCTCCACTTT
>TRBV18|NA|NA|TRBJ2-7
CASSPGRGEQYF
TGTGCCAGCTCACCCGGAAGGGGCGAGCAGTACTTC
>TRBV14|TRBD1|few|TRBJ1-2
CASSRTGSYGYTF
TGTGCCAGCAGCCGGACAGGCTCGTATGGCTACACCTTC
>TRBV9|NA|NA|TRBJ2-3
CASSVDPRDTQYF
TGTGCCAGCAGCGTAGATCCCCGGGATACGCAGTATTTT
>TRBV5-1|TRBD1|few|TRBJ1-1
CASRPGGLGTEAFF
TGCGCCAGCAGGCCAGGGGGCTTGGGCACTGAAGCTTTCTTT
>TRBV29-1|NA|NA|TRBJ1-5
CSVRGGRGDQPQHF
TGCAGCGTTAGGGGGGGCAGGGGAGATCAGCCCCAGCATTTT
>TRBV9|TRBD2|once|TRBJ2-3
CASSVGGRATDTQYF
TGTGCCAGCAGCGTCGGCGGGAGGGCCACAGATACGCAGTATTTT
>TRBV2|NA|NA|TRBJ1-5
CASTGRQGNQPQHF
TGTGCCAGCACCGGCCGGCAGGGCAATCAGCCCCAGCATTTT
>TRBV18|NA|NA|TRBJ2-2
CASSPGADTGELFF
TGTGCCAGCTCTCCCGGAGCGGACACCGGGGAGCTGTTTTTT
>TRBV7-9|NA|once|TRBJ2-7
CASSLGQRSYEQYF
TGTGCCAGCAGCTTGGGTCAGCGCTCCTACGAGCAGTACTTC
>TRBV5-1|NA|NA|TRBJ2-7
CASNSAREQYF
TGCGCCAGCAACTCAGCGAGAGAGCAGTACTTC
>TRBV20-1|NA|NA|TRBJ1-3
CSASSGSGNTIYF
TGCAGTGCTAGTTCAGGCTCTGGAAACACCATATATTTT
>TRBV10-3|TRBD1|NA|TRBJ1-3
CATAGTADSGNTIYF
TGTGCCACAGCCGGGACAGCAGACTCTGGAAACACCATATATTTT
>TRBV5-6|TRBD2|NA|TRBJ2-7
CASSLRGDYEQYF
TGTGCCAGCAGCTTACGGGGGGACTACGAGCAGTACTTC
>TRBV18|TRBD1|NA|TRBJ1-1
CASSPAGGNTEAFF
TGTGCCAGCTCACCAGCAGGGGGGAACACTGAAGCTTTCTTT
>TRBV6-1|NA|NA|TRBJ2-6
CASSVQNPFSGANVLTF
TGTGCCAGCAGTGTACAGAATCCTTTCTCTGGGGCCAACGTCCTGACTTTC
>TRBV30|TRBD2|NA|TRBJ2-5
CAWSAGTSGVYQETQYF
TGTGCCTGGAGTGCCGGGACTAGCGGAGTGTACCAAGAGACCCAGTACTTC
>TRBV6-4|NA|NA|TRBJ2-6
CASTYREVHGANVLTF
TGTGCCAGCACCTACCGAGAGGTTCACGGGGCCAACGTCCTGACTTTC
>TRBV2|NA|NA|TRBJ1-5
CASSERQGDQPQHF
TGTGCCAGCAGTGAACGGCAGGGCGATCAGCCCCAGCATTTT
>TRBV4-1|NA|NA|TRBJ2-6
CASSQEGARSGANVLTF
TGCGCCAGCAGCCAGGAAGGGGCTCGCTCTGGGGCCAACGTCCTGACTTTC
>TRBV3-1/TRBV3-2|NA|NA|TRBJ2-2
CASSQAGGTGELFF
TGTGCCAGCAGCCAGGCTGGGGGGACCGGGGAGCTGTTTTTT
>TRBV11-2|NA|NA|TRBJ2-5
CASGRGASQETQYF
TGTGCCAGCGGCCGGGGGGCGAGCCAAGAGACCCAGTACTTC
>TRBV7-2|TRBD2|once|TRBJ2-7
CASSQGLAGPYEQYF
TGTGCCAGCAGCCAAGGACTAGCGGGACCCTACGAGCAGTACTTC
>TRBV30|NA|NA|TRBJ2-5
CAWSQNRGGRETQYF
TGTGCCTGGAGTCAAAACAGGGGGGGAAGAGAGACCCAGTACTTC
>TRBV7-3|NA|NA|TRBJ1-2
CASSPGPGDGYTF
TGTGCCAGCAGCCCCGGCCCGGGGGATGGCTACACCTTC
>TRBV27|TRBD2|NA|TRBJ2-1
CASAGLAGGPKNEQFF
TGTGCCAGCGCGGGACTAGCGGGAGGGCCAAAGAATGAGCAGTTCTTC
>TRBV27|TRBD2|NA|TRBJ2-3
CASSSRLAGGTDTQYF
TGTGCCAGCAGTTCCCGACTAGCGGGAGGCACAGATACGCAGTATTTT
>TRBV6-5|NA|NA|TRBJ2-5
CASRRRSGRETQYF
TGTGCCAGCAGAAGAAGGTCAGGGAGGGAGACCCAGTACTTC
>TRBV2|TRBD2|NA|TRBJ2-7
CASRRTSGSYEQYF
TGTGCCAGCAGACGGACTAGCGGGTCCTACGAGCAGTACTTC
>TRBV5-1|TRBD2|NA|TRBJ2-1
CASSFPPPGTSDTYNEQFF
TGCGCCAGCAGCTTCCCCCCCCCGGGGACTAGCGATACCTACAATGAGCAGTTCTTC
>TRBV6-6|NA|few|TRBJ1-2
CASRPHPANGYTF
TGTGCCAGCAGACCTCACCCCGCGAACGGCTACACCTTC
>TRBV3-1/TRBV3-2|NA|NA|TRBJ2-5
CASSQVSETQYF
TGTGCCAGCAGCCAAGTATCAGAGACCCAGTACTTC
>TRBV2|NA|NA|TRBJ1-1
CASIPDRLSRLNTEAFF
TGTGCCAGCATACCGGACAGACTGTCAAGACTGAACACTGAAGCTTTCTTT
>TRBV3-1/TRBV3-2|NA|NA|TRBJ2-1
CASSQAGRDNEQFF
TGTGCCAGCAGCCAAGCGGGAAGGGACAATGAGCAGTTCTTC
>TRBV5-1|TRBD1|NA|TRBJ2-6
CASSLGTGGSGANVLTF
TGCGCCAGCAGCTTAGGGACAGGGGGCTCTGGGGCCAACGTCCTGACTTTC
>TRBV6-5|NA|NA|TRBJ1-1
CASSYVQENTEAFF
TGTGCCAGCAGTTACGTCCAGGAGAACACTGAAGCTTTCTTT
>TRBV21-1|NA|NA|TRBJ1-1
CASPGEGAAFF
TGTGCCAGCCCCGGAGAAGGAGCAGCTTTCTTT
>TRBV27|NA|NA|TRBJ1-6
CASSPHRDSYNSPLHF
TGTGCCAGCAGTCCGCACAGGGACTCCTATAATTCACCCCTCCACTTT
>TRBV6-5|TRBD1|NA|TRBJ1-2
CASSYTGVGYGYTF
TGTGCCAGCAGTTACACAGGGGTGGGCTATGGCTACACCTTC
>TRBV12-3/TRBV12-4|TRBD1|NA|TRBJ2-7
CASSAGTAYEQYF
TGTGCCAGCAGTGCTGGGACAGCCTACGAGCAGTACTTC
>TRBV6-5|TRBD1|NA|TRBJ2-1
CASSYGQGGYNEQFF
TGTGCCAGCAGTTACGGACAGGGGGGCTACAATGAGCAGTTCTTC
>TRBV7-8|TRBD1|NA|TRBJ1-3
CASSLNGGTGETNTIYF
TGTGCCAGCAGCCTCAACGGGGGGACAGGGGAGACAAACACCATATATTTT
>TRBV2|TRBD2|NA|TRBJ2-7
CASRTSGRPTYEQYF
TGTGCCAGTCGGACTAGCGGGAGACCAACCTACGAGCAGTACTTC
>TRBV6-5|TRBD2|NA|TRBJ2-1
CASSYSPSGIPNEQFF
TGTGCCAGCAGTTACTCACCTAGCGGGATCCCGAATGAGCAGTTCTTC
>TRBV29-1|TRBD1|NA|TRBJ2-2
CSVAGTALTGELFF
TGCAGCGTCGCCGGGACAGCCCTTACCGGGGAGCTGTTTTTT
>TRBV18|NA|NA|TRBJ1-2
CASSPEYQGWAGYTF
TGTGCCAGCTCACCAGAGTATCAGGGATGGGCCGGCTACACCTTC
>TRBV29-1|TRBD2|NA|TRBJ2-1
CSAVLAAFSNEQFF
TGCAGCGCCGTACTAGCGGCCTTTAGTAATGAGCAGTTCTTC